The 32 T cell receptor beta chains below all came from one sample that was sequenced in a study of OX40 agonist ivuxolimab in advanced cancers. The data were produced by immunoSEQ multiplex PCR, yet TCRdb's version contains in-frame clones alone and is incomplete. The data contain tens of thousands of clones, about 87% of them singletons. The material sequenced was CD4+ or CD8+ T cells sorted from blood, taken in a trial of the OX40 agonist ivuxolimab. The receptors were gathered from an adult with an advanced solid tumor such as melanoma, head and neck, liver or kidney cancer.

The chain links TRBV29-1 to TRBJ2-4; 10 bases are a match to TRBD1. The V segment lost 7 bases and the J segment 8 bases; nucleotides outside the gene matches: 11. Germline assignment: CDR1 SQVTM and CDR2 ANQGSEA. This CDR3 region has 14 residues. CDR3: CSAGLDRGLDIQYF. CDR3 nucleotides: TGCAGCGCTGGACTCGACAGGGGGCTAGACATTCAGTACTTC.

The chain employs TRBV4-1 and TRBJ2-7; 8 nucleotides align to TRBD2. The germline V gene has CDR1 MGHRA and CDR2 YSYEKL. V trimming: 4 bases; J trimming: 3 bases; junction bases outside the gene matches: 8. The CDR3 is 15 amino acids. CDR3 DNA: TGCGCCAGCAGCCCGCGGACTAGCTCAGGCTACGAGCAGTACTTC. It encodes CASSPRTSSGYEQYF.

The chain recombines TRBV12-5 with TRBJ1-1, with D unresolved. The V gene lost 3 bases and the J gene lost 4 bases, with 6 bases spanning the gap. This CDR3 contains 12 residues. Germline values: CDR1 LGHNT, CDR2 FRNRAP. CDR3 in amino acids: CASGFGSTEAFF. The CDR3 DNA reads TGTGCTAGTGGTTTCGGGAGCACTGAAGCTTTCTTT. Using reference TRBV12-5 and TRBJ1-1 for the parts outside the CDR3, the full variable domain is DARVTQTPRHKVTEMGQEVTMRCQPILGHNTVFWYRQTMMQGLELLAYFRNRAPLDDSGMPKDRFSAEMPDATLATLKIQPSEPRDSAVYFCASGFGSTEAFFGQGTRLTVV.

For the CDR3, the DNA is TGTGCCAGCAGCGTAGGGACTTCCTCCACAGATACGCAGTATTTT. Encoded protein: CASSVGTSSTDTQYF. V and J are TRBV9 and TRBJ2-3; maybe TRBD2 (5 bases). Trimming left V 0 bases short and J 2 bases short, with 10 bases between. CDR1 is SGDLS, CDR2 YYNGEE, per germline. This CDR3 is built from 15 residues.

The chain couples TRBV10-3 to TRBJ2-5; weak D call: TRBD1 (6 bases). Per the germline V gene, CDR1 is ENHRY and CDR2 is SYGVKD. Trimming removed 4 bases at V and 5 bases at J, with 11 bases between. This CDR3 is 13 amino acids long. This CDR3 reads CAISGTVGETQYF. In DNA, the CDR3 is TGTGCCATCAGTGGGACAGTTGGGGAGACCCAGTACTTC.

This clone was seen only once. The chain employs TRBV29-1 and TRBJ1-1; D gene unclear. CDR3 length equals 13 residues. With 5 bases removed from V and 1 base from J, the gap between germline ends came to 11 bases. Germline values: CDR1 SQVTM, CDR2 ANQGSEA. CDR3 sequence reads: CSVREDPNTEAFF. In nucleotides, the CDR3 is TGCAGCGTTAGGGAGGACCCGAACACTGAAGCTTTCTTT.

This chain joins TRBV27 and TRBJ1-1; no definite D call. Trimming took off 2 bases at V and 5 bases at J, with 12 bases between the two ends. The germline gives CDR1 MNHEY, CDR2 SMNVEV (reference sequence). The CDR3 has 14 amino acids. CDR3 coding DNA: TGTGCCAGCAGTTTACACGGGGATAAGACTGAAGCTTTCTTT. Its translation: CASSLHGDKTEAFF.

The rearrangement links TRBV19 to TRBJ1-1; D is unclear. The V end lost 6 bases, the J end lost 3 bases, and 11 bases lay between the germline ends. The germline V gene has CDR1 LNHDA and CDR2 SQIVND (reference sequence). This CDR3 region has 13 residues. For the CDR3, the DNA is TGTGCCAGTAGCGTAAGGGTTGACACTGAAGCTTTCTTT. Translation: CASSVRVDTEAFF.

The chain employs TRBV11-3 and TRBJ2-7; TRBD2 agrees at 12 bases. This CDR3 has 16 residues. Germline V gene lookup returns CDR1 SGHNT and CDR2 YENEEA. J lost 5 bases, V lost 5 bases, and 10 bases had no gene match. CDR3 sequence reads: CASSPLRLAGDDEQYF. The CDR3 coding sequence is TGTGCCAGCAGCCCCTTACGACTAGCGGGAGATGACGAGCAGTACTTC.

This clone was seen a handful of times. The chain combines TRBV6-5 with TRBJ2-3; no reliable D call. V dropped 5 bases and J dropped 4 bases, with 7 bases sitting between them. CDR3 length equals 12 residues. CDR1 is MNHEY and CDR2 is SVGAGI in the germline V gene. The CDR3 sequence is CASSPSSDTQYF. CDR3 nucleotide sequence: TGTGCCAGCAGTCCATCTTCAGATACGCAGTATTTT.

The CDR3 nucleotides read TGTGCCAGCTCTAACTATGGCTACACCTTC. Translating it yields CASSNYGYTF. The chain uses TRBV6-1 and TRBJ1-2; D call uncertain. Germline loops: CDR1 MNHNS, CDR2 SASEGT. The CDR3 consists of 10 residues. Trimming stripped 8 bases from V and 0 bases from J, with 1 base between.

The rearrangement uses TRBV4-1 and TRBJ1-5; D unclear. Trimming removed 4 bases from V and 0 bases from J, with 10 bases in between. The CDR3 consists of 15 residues. Per germline, CDR1 MGHRA and CDR2 YSYEKL. CDR3 nucleotides: TGCGCCAGCAGCCCCCTCGGCACTAGCAATCAGCCCCAGCATTTT. Its translation: CASSPLGTSNQPQHF.

The CDR3 DNA is TGTGCCAGCACCTCGGGTGGGGAGCTGTTTTTT. As protein: CASTSGGELFF. The chain employs TRBV5-4 and TRBJ2-2; D uncertain. CDR1 and CDR2 from the germline V gene are SGHNT and YYREEE (reference sequence). This CDR3 region has 11 residues. V was trimmed by 6 bases and J by 8 bases, leaving 8 bases between them.

This chain connects TRBV6-6 to TRBJ1-1; no clear D. The CDR3 extends over 15 amino acids. V was cut by 2 bases and J by 7 bases, with 17 bases left in between. Germline CDR1 MNHNY, CDR2 SVGAGI (reference sequence). CDR3 nucleotides: TGTGCCAGCAGTTACGGGTTCGGGTTTCACGGTGAAGCTTTCTTT. Translated: CASSYGFGFHGEAFF.

The V call is TRBV6-5, the J call TRBJ2-5; unclear D gene. The germline gives CDR1 MNHEY, CDR2 SVGAGI. This CDR3 region has 14 residues. Trimming took off 6 bases at V and 5 bases at J, with 16 bases between the two ends. The CDR3 here is CASSFGPGRETQYF. CDR3 in DNA: TGTGCCAGCAGCTTCGGACCGGGCCGGGAGACCCAGTACTTC.

In its sample, this clone was seen once. The gene calls are TRBV7-2 and TRBJ1-1, with TRBD1 as a possible D gene (6 bases). The CDR3 loop spans 15 amino acids. Germline CDR1 is SGHTA and CDR2 is FQGNSA. Trimming stripped 8 bases from V and 4 bases from J, with 20 bases between. CDR3 region: CASGPWLGAGTEAFF. The CDR3, as DNA: TGTGCCAGCGGGCCGTGGTTGGGGGCAGGCACTGAAGCTTTCTTT.

The V gene is TRBV28, the J gene TRBJ1-5, with D possibly being TRBD1 (6 bases). Trimming shortened V by 6 bases and J by 4 bases, and 13 bases separated the two germline ends. The CDR3 is 14 amino acids. Germline V lookup: CDR1 MDHEN, CDR2 SYDVKM. CDR3: CASSLTGWNQPQHF. The CDR3 bases are TGTGCCAGCAGCTTAACAGGGTGGAATCAGCCCCAGCATTTT.

This clone was recorded once. The genes are TRBV28 and TRBJ2-1; 13 bases agree with TRBD2. The CDR3 loop spans 17 amino acids. In germline, CDR1 is MDHEN, CDR2 SYDVKM. With 3 bases clipped from V and 4 bases from J, the junction kept 6 bases outside the gene matches. CDR3 in amino acids: CASSLGLAGNSYNEQFF. CDR3 sequence (DNA): TGTGCCAGCAGTTTGGGACTAGCGGGGAATTCGTACAATGAGCAGTTCTTC. Together with reference TRBV28 and TRBJ2-1, the CDR3 gives the full variable domain: DVKVTQSSRYLVKRTGEKVFLECVQDMDHENMFWYRQDPGLGLRLIYFSYDVKMKEKGDIPEGYSVSREKKERFSLILESASTNQTSMYLCASSLGLAGNSYNEQFFGPGTRLTVL.

The chain joins TRBV27 to TRBJ1-1; D call uncertain. The ends were cut back, 6 bases at V and 7 bases at J, with 18 bases in the middle. Germline CDR1 MNHEY, CDR2 SMNVEV (reference sequence). The CDR3 is 14 residues long. The CDR3 bases are TGTGCCAGCAGCTCGGTCTCAACTCGGAATGAAGCTTTCTTT. Translation: CASSSVSTRNEAFF.

The chain couples TRBV7-8 to TRBJ2-7; D possibly corresponds to TRBD2 (6 bases). The CDR3 has 14 amino acids. Germline V gene sequence: CDR1 SGHVS, CDR2 FQNEAQ. V gave up 4 bases and J gave up 2 bases, with 12 bases separating them. The CDR3 DNA reads as TGTGCCAGCAGCTATCCACGGGGGACCTACGAGCAGTACTTC. It specifies CASSYPRGTYEQYF. Supplemented by reference TRBV7-8 and TRBJ2-7, the full variable domain reads GAGVSQSPRYKVAKRGQDVALRCDPISGHVSLFWYQQALGQGPEFLTYFQNEAQLDKSGLPSDRFFAERPEGSVSTLKIQRTQQEDSAVYLCASSYPRGTYEQYFGPGTRLTVT.

In its sample, this clone was seen a few times. The chain joins TRBV5-1 to TRBJ2-3; 11 positions match TRBD2. The trim removed 3 bases at V and 2 bases at J, leaving 11 bases unmatched. The CDR3 extends over 18 amino acids. Germline CDR1 is SGHRS and CDR2 is YFSETQ. Here the CDR3 DNA reads TGCGCCAGCAGCTCCTCCCTCTTAGCGGGAGGGTTCACAGATACGCAGTATTTT. It specifies CASSSSLLAGGFTDTQYF.

V usage is TRBV19 and J usage is TRBJ1-5; 7 bases map to TRBD1. The CDR3 totals 14 residues. V was clipped by 6 bases and J by 0 bases; unmatched bases: 2. The germline V gene has CDR1 LNHDA and CDR2 SQIVND (reference sequence). The CDR3 DNA is TGTGCCAGTAGCGACAGGGTTAGCAATCAGCCCCAGCATTTT. Translation gives CASSDRVSNQPQHF.

This rearrangement joins TRBV11-2 to TRBJ2-5; TRBD1 agrees at 7 bases. The CDR3 is made up of 15 amino acids. Germline V gives CDR1 SGHAT, CDR2 FQNNGV. Trimming at V came to 5 bases and at J to 1 base, leaving 7 bases not matched to a gene. The CDR3: CASSARQGPQETQYF. In nucleotides, the CDR3 is TGTGCCAGCAGCGCCCGACAGGGTCCCCAAGAGACCCAGTACTTC.

The rearrangement uses TRBV5-1 and TRBJ1-1; D is undetermined. The germline CDR1 and CDR2 sequences are SGHRS and YFSETQ. V lost 0 bases, J lost 8 bases, and 14 bases lay in between. The CDR3 length is 14 residues. CDR3 nucleotides: TGCGCCAGCAGCTTGGAAGGTGATCTGAACGAAGCTTTCTTT. It yields the protein CASSLEGDLNEAFF.

This chain connects TRBV7-2 to TRBJ2-7; tentatively, D is TRBD2 (6 bases). Germline lookup yields CDR1 SGHTA and CDR2 FQGNSA. Trimming pared 5 bases from V and 2 bases from J, leaving 13 bases between. The CDR3 spans 14 residues. CDR3 nucleotides: TGTGCCAGCAGCCGGGACTTTGGCGCCTACGAGCAGTACTTC. It yields the protein CASSRDFGAYEQYF.

This clone has just one count. This sequence joins TRBV9 and TRBJ2-3, with 7 bases fitting TRBD2. CDR1 is SGDLS, CDR2 YYNGEE, per germline. The length of the CDR3 is 16 residues. V was pared by 0 bases and J by 1 base, with 5 bases of the junction left unmatched. CDR3 DNA: TGTGCCAGCAGCGTAGGGGGGGGAGTTGGCACAGATACGCAGTATTTT. Protein sequence: CASSVGGGVGTDTQYF.

The chain recombines TRBV10-2 with TRBJ2-1; TRBD2 matches 8 bases. Germline V gene sequence: CDR1 WSHSY, CDR2 SAAADI. The CDR3 is 16 residues long. Unmatched junction bases numbered 13, after V lost 8 bases and J lost 4 bases. The CDR3 sequence is CASQGPRAGAYNEQFF. The DNA of the CDR3 is TGCGCCAGCCAGGGTCCCCGAGCGGGAGCGTACAATGAGCAGTTCTTC.

V gene TRBV7-2 combines with J gene TRBJ2-7; TRBD2 might be the D (6 bases). The CDR3 runs to 15 residues. Trimming removed 7 bases at V and 6 bases at J, with 22 bases between. CDR1 SGHTA and CDR2 FQGNSA come from the germline V gene. CDR3: CASTLGGPTNGEQYF. CDR3 DNA: TGTGCCAGCACCCTAGGAGGGCCGACAAATGGCGAGCAGTACTTC. The full variable domain, rest sourced from reference TRBV7-2 and TRBJ2-7, is GAGVSQSPSNKVTEKGKDVELRCDPISGHTALYWYRQSLGQGLEFLIYFQGNSAPDKSGLPSDRFSAERTGGSVSTLTIQRTQQEDSAVYLCASTLGGPTNGEQYFGPGTRLTVT.

The chain links TRBV6-6 to TRBJ2-5; 8 nucleotides agree with TRBD1. The CDR3 has 15 residues. The V gene end was trimmed by 6 bases and the J gene end by 5 bases; junction bases not matched to a gene: 11. Per germline, CDR1 MNHNY and CDR2 SVGAGI (reference sequence). The CDR3 loop reads CASSPLLRGQETQYF. As DNA, the CDR3 is TGTGCCAGCAGCCCGCTCCTCAGGGGGCAGGAGACCCAGTACTTC.

The V gene is TRBV27, the J gene TRBJ1-1; D not resolved. V shed 8 bases and J shed 3 bases, with 4 bases lying between them. Germline V gene sequence: CDR1 MNHEY, CDR2 SMNVEV (reference sequence). The CDR3 is 10 amino acids. CDR3 residues: CASGDTEAFF. As DNA, the CDR3 is TGTGCCAGCGGGGACACTGAAGCTTTCTTT.

The chain has TRBV29-1 and TRBJ1-2; D is ambiguous. This CDR3 is built from 14 residues. Trimming pared 3 bases from V and 0 bases from J, leaving 11 bases between. Germline lookup yields CDR1 SQVTM and CDR2 ANQGSEA. CDR3 region: CSVEAGYPNYGYTF. The DNA of the CDR3 is TGCAGCGTTGAGGCAGGATACCCTAACTATGGCTACACCTTC.

The chain is built from TRBV1 and TRBJ2-3; the listed D gene, TRBD1, was not tested against the DNA. TRBV1 is termed a pseudogene. The CDR3 spans 17 residues. The CDR3 DNA sequence: TGCACCAGCAGCCAGTCACAGGGGGTAGCTGGAACAGATACGCAGTATTTT. It specifies CTSSQSQGVAGTDTQYF.